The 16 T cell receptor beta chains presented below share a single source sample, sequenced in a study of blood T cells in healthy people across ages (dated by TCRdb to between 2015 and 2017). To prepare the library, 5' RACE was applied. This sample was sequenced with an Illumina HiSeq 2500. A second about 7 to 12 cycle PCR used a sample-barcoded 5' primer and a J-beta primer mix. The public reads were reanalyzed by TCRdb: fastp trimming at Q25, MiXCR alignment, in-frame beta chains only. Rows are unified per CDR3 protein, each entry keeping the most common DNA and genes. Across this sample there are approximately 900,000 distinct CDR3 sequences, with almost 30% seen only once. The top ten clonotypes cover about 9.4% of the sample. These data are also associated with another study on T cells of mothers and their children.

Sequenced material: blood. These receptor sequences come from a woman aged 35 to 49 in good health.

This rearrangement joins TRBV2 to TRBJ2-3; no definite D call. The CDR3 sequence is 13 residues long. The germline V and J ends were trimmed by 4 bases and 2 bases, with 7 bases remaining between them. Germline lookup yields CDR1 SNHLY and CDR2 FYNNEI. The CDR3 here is CASSVGYTDTQYF. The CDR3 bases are TGTGCCAGCAGTGTGGGCTACACAGATACGCAGTATTTT.

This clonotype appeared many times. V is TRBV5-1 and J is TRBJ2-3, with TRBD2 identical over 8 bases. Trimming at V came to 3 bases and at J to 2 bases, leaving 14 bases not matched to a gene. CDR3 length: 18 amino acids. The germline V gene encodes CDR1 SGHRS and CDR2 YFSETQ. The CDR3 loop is CASSSLRGERGTTDTQYF. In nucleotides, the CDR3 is TGCGCCAGCAGCTCGCTCCGAGGGGAGCGGGGGACCACAGATACGCAGTATTTT.

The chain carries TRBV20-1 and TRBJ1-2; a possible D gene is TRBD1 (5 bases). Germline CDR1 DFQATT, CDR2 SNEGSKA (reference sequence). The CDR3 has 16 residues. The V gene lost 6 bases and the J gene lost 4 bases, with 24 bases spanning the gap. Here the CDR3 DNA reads TGCAGTGCCACCCCGGGACTCCGGACCCCCAGCTATGGCTACACCTTC. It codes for CSATPGLRTPSYGYTF.

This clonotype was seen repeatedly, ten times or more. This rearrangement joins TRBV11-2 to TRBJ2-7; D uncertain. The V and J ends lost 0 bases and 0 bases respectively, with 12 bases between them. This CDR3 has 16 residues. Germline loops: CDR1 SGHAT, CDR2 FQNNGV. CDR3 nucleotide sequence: TGTGCCAGCAGCTTAGAAGGGTCAGAGAGCTCCTACGAGCAGTACTTC. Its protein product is CASSLEGSESSYEQYF.

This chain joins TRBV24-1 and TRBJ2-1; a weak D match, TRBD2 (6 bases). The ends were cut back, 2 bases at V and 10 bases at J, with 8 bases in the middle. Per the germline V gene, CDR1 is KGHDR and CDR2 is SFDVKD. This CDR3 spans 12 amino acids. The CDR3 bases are TGTGCCACCAGTGATTCCCGGGAGGAGCAGTTCTTC. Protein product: CATSDSREEQFF.

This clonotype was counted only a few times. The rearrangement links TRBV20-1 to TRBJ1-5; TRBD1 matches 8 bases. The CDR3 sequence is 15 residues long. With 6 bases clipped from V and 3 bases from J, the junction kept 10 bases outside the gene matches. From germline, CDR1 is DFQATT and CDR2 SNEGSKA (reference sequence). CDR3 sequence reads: CSALSPGQVNQPQHF. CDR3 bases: TGCAGTGCCCTAAGCCCGGGACAGGTCAATCAGCCCCAGCATTTT.

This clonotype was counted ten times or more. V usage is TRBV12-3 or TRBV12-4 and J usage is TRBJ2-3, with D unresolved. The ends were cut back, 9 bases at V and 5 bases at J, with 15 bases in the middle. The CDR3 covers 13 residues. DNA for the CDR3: TGTGCCAGTCGGGCCGCTGGTGAAGATACGCAGTATTTT. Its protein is CASRAAGEDTQYF.

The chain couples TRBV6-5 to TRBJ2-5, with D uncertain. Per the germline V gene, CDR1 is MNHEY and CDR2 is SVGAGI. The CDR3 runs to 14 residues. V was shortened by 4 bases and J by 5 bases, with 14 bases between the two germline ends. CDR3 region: CASSSQVKDETQYF. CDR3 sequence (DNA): TGTGCCAGCAGTTCCCAGGTGAAGGATGAGACCCAGTACTTC.

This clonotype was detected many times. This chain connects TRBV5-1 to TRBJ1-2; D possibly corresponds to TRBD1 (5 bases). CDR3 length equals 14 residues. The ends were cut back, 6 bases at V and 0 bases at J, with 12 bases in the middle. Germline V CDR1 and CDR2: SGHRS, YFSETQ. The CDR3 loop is CASKPREANYGYTF. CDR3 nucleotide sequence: TGCGCCAGCAAGCCCAGGGAAGCTAACTATGGCTACACCTTC. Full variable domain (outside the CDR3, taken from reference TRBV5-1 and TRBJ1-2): KAGVTQTPRYLIKTRGQQVTLSCSPISGHRSVSWYQQTPGQGLQFLFEYFSETQRNKGNFPGRFSGRQFSNSRSEMNVSTLELGDSALYLCASKPREANYGYTFGSGTRLTVV.

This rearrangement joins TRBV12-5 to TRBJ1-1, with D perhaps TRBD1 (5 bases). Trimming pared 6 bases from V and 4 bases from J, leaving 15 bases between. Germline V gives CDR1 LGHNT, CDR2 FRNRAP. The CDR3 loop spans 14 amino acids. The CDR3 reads CASGLGGVGTEAFF. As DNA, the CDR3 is TGTGCTAGTGGCCTTGGAGGGGTCGGCACTGAAGCTTTCTTT.

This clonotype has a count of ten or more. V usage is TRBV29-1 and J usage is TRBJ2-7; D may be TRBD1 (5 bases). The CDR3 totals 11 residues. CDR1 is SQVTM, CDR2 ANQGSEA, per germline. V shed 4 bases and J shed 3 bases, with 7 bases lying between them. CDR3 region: CSVGQSYEQYF. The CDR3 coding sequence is TGCAGCGTTGGACAGAGCTACGAGCAGTACTTC.

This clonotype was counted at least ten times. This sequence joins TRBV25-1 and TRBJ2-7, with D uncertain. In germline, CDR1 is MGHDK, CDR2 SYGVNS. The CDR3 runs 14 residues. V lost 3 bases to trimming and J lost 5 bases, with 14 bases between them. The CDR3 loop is CASSDHEGWDEQYF. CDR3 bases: TGTGCCAGCAGTGATCATGAAGGGTGGGACGAGCAGTACTTC.

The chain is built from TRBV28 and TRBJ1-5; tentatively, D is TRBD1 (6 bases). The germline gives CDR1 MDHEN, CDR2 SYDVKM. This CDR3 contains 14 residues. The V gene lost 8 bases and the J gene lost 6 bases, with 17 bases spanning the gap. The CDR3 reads CASVQGLQGQPQHF. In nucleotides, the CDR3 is TGTGCCAGCGTACAGGGCCTCCAGGGTCAGCCCCAGCATTTT.

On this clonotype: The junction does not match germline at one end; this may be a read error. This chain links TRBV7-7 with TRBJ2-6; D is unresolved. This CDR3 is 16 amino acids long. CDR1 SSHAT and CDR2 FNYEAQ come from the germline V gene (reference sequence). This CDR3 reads CASRWRRPAGANVLTF. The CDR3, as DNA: TGTGCTAGCAGGTGGAGACGGCCCGCTGGGGCCAACGTCCTGACTTTC.

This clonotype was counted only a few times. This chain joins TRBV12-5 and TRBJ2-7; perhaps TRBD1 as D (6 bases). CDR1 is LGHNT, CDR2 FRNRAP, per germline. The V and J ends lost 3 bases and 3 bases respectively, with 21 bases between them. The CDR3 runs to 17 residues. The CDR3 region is CASGFRTDCPLYYEQYF. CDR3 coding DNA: TGTGCTAGTGGTTTCCGGACAGATTGTCCCCTCTACTACGAGCAGTACTTC.

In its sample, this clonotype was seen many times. The CDR3 protein is CASSRQGRSYEQYF. CDR3 DNA sequence: TGTGCCAGTAGTCGGCAAGGGCGCTCCTACGAGCAGTACTTC. The rearrangement joins TRBV19 to TRBJ2-7; no reliable D call. V lost 5 bases to trimming and J lost 0 bases, with 11 bases between them. The CDR3 is 14 residues long. Germline lookup yields CDR1 LNHDA and CDR2 SQIVND (reference sequence). Full variable domain (missing parts from reference TRBV19 and TRBJ2-7): DGGITQSPKYLFRKEGQNVTLSCEQNLNHDAMYWYRQDPGQGLRLIYYSQIVNDFQKGDIAEGYSVSREKKESFPLTVTSAQKNPTAFYLCASSRQGRSYEQYFGPGTRLTVT.